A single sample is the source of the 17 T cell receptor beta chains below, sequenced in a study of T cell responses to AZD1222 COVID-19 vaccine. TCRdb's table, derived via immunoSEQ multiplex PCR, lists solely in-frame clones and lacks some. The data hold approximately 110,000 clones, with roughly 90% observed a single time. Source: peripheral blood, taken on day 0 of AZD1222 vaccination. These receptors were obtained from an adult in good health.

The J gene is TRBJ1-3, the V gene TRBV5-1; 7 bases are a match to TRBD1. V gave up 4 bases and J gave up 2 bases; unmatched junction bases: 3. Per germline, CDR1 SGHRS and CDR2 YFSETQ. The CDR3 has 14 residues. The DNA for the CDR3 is TGCGCCAGCAGCCCCAGGGGGACTGGAAACACCATATATTTT. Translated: CASSPRGTGNTIYF.

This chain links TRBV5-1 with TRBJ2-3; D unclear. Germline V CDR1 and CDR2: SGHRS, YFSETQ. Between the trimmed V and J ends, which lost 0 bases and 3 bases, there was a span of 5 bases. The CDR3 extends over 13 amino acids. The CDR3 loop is CASSLEGTDTQYF. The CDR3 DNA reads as TGCGCCAGCAGCTTGGAGGGAACAGATACGCAGTATTTT.

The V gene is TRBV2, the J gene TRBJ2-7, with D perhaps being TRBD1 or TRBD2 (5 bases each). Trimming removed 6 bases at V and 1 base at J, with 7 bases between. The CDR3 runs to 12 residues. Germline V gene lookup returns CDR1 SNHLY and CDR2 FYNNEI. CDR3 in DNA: TGTGCCAGCAGATGGGGGTCCTACGAGCAGTACTTC. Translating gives CASRWGSYEQYF.

The CDR3: CASSLMVAGVNTEAFF. The CDR3 region has the DNA TGTGCCAGCAGCTTAATGGTGGCAGGGGTGAACACTGAAGCTTTCTTT. The V call is TRBV7-3, the J call TRBJ1-1; D might be TRBD1 (6 bases). Germline V gene data show CDR1 as SGHTA and CDR2 as FQGTGA. V shed 1 base and J shed 0 bases, with 12 bases lying between them. The CDR3 sequence is 16 residues long.

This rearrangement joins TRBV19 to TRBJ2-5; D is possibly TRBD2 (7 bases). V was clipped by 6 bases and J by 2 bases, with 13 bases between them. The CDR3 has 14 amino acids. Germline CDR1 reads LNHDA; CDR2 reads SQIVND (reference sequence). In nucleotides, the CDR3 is TGTGCCAGTAGAGAGGGGGGGAGTCAAGAGACCCAGTACTTC. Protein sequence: CASREGGSQETQYF.

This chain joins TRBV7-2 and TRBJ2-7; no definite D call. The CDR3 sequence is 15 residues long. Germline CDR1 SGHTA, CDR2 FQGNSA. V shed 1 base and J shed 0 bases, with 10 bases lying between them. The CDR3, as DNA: TGTGCCAGCAGCTTAGGTAGTCTTTCCTCCTACGAGCAGTACTTC. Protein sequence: CASSLGSLSSYEQYF. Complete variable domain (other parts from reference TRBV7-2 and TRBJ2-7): GAGVSQSPSNKVTEKGKDVELRCDPISGHTALYWYRQSLGQGLEFLIYFQGNSAPDKSGLPSDRFSAERTGGSVSTLTIQRTQQEDSAVYLCASSLGSLSSYEQYFGPGTRLTVT.

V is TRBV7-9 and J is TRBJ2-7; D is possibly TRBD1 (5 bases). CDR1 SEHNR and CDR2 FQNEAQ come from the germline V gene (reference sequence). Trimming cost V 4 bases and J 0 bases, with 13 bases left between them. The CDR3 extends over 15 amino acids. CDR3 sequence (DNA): TGTGCCAGCAGCTCTTACCCCGACAGCTCCTACGAGCAGTACTTC. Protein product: CASSSYPDSSYEQYF.

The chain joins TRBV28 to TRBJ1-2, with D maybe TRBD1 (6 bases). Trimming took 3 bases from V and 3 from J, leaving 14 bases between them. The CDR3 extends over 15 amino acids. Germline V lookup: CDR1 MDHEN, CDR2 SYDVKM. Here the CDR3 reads CASSFPQQGYYGYTF. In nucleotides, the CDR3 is TGTGCCAGCAGTTTCCCCCAACAGGGTTACTATGGCTACACCTTC.

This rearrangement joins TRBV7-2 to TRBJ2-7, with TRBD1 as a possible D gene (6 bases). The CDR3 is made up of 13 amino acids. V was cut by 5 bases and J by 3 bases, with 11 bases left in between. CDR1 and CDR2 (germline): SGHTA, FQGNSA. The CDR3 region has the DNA TGTGCCAGCAGCCCCCGAGGGGGCTACGAGCAGTACTTC. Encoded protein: CASSPRGGYEQYF.

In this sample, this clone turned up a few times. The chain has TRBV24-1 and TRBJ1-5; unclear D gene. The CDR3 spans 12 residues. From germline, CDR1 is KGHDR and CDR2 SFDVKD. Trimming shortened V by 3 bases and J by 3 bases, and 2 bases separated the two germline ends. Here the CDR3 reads CATSDTNQPQHF. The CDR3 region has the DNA TGTGCCACCAGTGATACCAATCAGCCCCAGCATTTT.

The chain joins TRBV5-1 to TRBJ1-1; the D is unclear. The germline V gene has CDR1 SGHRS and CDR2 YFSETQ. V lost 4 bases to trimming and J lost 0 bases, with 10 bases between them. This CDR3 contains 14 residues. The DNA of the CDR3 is TGCGCCAGCAGCCTGATCCAGATGAACACTGAAGCTTTCTTT. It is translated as CASSLIQMNTEAFF.

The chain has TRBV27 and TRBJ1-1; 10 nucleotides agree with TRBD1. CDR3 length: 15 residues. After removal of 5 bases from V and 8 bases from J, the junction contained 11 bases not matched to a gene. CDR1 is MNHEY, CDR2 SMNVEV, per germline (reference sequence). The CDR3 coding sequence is TGTGCCAGCAGTATATGGGACAGGGGAAGGTCGGAAGCTTTCTTT. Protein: CASSIWDRGRSEAFF.

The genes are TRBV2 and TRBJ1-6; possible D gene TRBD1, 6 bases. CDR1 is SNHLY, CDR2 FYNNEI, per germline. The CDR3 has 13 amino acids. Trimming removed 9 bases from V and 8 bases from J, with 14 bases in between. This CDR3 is CASQGSPYSPLHF. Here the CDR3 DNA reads TGTGCCAGTCAGGGGAGCCCTTATTCACCCCTCCACTTT.

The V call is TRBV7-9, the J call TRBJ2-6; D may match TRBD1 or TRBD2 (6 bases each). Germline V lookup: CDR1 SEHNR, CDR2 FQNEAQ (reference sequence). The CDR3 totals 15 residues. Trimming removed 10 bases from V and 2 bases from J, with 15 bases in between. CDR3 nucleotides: TGTGCCACGTTCTGGGGGGCCGCTGGGGCCAACGTCCTGACTTTC. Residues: CATFWGAAGANVLTF.

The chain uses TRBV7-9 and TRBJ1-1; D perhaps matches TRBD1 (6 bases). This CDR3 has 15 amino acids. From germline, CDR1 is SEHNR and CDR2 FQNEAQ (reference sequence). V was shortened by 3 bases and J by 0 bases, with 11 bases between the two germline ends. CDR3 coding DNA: TGTGCCAGCAGCTTGCAGGGGTTCCTGAACACTGAAGCTTTCTTT. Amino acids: CASSLQGFLNTEAFF.

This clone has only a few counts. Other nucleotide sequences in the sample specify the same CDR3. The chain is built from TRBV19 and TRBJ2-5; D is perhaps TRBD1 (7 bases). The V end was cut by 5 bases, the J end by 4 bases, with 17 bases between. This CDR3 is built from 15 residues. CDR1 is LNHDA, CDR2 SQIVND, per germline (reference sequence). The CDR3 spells CASSSGAGGRETQYF. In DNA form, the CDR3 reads TGTGCCAGTAGTTCCGGGGCAGGGGGGAGAGAGACCCAGTACTTC. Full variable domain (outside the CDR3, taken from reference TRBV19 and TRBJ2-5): DGGITQSPKYLFRKEGQNVTLSCEQNLNHDAMYWYRQDPGQGLRLIYYSQIVNDFQKGDIAEGYSVSREKKESFPLTVTSAQKNPTAFYLCASSSGAGGRETQYFGPGTRLLVL.

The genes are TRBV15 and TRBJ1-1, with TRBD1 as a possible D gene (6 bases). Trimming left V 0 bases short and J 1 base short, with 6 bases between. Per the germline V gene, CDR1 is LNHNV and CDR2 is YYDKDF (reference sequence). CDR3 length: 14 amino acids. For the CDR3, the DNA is TGTGCCACCAGCAGAGACAGGGGGAACACTGAAGCTTTCTTT. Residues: CATSRDRGNTEAFF.